The entry below gives a single T cell receptor beta chain sequence along with its context. These data are taken from a study of T cells after somatic rescue of genetic block. This CDR3 region has 17 residues. J was trimmed by 1 base and V by 2 bases; bases with no gene match: 6. CDR1 is MDHEN and CDR2 is SYDVKM in the germline V gene. TCRdb keeps only in-frame clones here, not all; method: immunoSEQ multiplex PCR. The sample shows about 14,000 clones, around 76% of them seen only once. The chain uses TRBV28 and TRBJ2-3, with 10 positions matching TRBD2. The sequenced sample consisted of peripheral blood mononuclear cells (PBMCs). The origin of this receptor is a boy aged 10-17 years. CDR3 sequence reads: CASSLRRSGRGTDTQYF. The CDR3 DNA reads TGTGCCAGCAGTTTAAGGCGGAGCGGGAGGGGCACAGATACGCAGTATTTT.